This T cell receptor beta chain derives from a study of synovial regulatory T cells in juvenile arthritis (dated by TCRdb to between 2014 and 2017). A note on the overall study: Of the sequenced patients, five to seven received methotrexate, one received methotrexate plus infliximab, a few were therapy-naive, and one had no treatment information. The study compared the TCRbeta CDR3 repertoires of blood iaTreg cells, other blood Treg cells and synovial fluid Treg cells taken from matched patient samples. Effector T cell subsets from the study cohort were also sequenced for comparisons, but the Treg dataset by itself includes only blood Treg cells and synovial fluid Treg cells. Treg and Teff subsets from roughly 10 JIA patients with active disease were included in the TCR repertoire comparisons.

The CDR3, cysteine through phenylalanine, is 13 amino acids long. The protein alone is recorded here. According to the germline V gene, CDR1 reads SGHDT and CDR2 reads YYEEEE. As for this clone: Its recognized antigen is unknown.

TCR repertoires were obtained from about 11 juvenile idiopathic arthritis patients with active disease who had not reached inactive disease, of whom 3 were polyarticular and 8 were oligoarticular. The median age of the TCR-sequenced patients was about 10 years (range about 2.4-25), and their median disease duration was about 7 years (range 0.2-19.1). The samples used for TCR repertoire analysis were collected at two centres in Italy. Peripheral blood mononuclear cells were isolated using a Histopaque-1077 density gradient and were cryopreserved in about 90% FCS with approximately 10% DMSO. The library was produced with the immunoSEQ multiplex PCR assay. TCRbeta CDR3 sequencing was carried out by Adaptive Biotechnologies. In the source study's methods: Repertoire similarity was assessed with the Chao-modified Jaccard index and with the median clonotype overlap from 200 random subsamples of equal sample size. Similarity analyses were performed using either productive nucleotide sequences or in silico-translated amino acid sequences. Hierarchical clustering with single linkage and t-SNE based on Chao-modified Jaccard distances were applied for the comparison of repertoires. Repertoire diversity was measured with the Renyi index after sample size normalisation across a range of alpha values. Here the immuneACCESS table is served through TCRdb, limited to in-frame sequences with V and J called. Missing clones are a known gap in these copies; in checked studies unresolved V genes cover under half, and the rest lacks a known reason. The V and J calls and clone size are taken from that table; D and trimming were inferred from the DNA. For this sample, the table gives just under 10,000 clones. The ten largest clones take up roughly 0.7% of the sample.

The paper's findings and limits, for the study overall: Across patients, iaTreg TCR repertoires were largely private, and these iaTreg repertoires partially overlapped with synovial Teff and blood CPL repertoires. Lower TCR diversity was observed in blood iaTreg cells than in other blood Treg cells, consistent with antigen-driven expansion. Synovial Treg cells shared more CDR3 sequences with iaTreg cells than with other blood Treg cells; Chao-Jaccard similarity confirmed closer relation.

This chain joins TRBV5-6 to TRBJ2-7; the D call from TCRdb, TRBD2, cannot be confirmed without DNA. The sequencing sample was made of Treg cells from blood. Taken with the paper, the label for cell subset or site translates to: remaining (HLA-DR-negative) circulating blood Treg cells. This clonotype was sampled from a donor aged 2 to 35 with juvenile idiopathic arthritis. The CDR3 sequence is CASSSMGGYEQYF.